This TCR beta chain is from a study of T-cell memory formation after mild COVID-19. About the research overall: Among the donors, TCR clusters were largely specific to each donor.

With regard to this clonotype: Its antigen is unidentified.

The CDR3 has 15 residues. Trimming shortened V by 0 bases and J by 1 base, and 7 bases separated the two germline ends. The germline CDR1 and CDR2 sequences are MNHEY and SVGAGI. Study-wide results and limits: For contracting clones, CD4+ ones sat mainly in CM and EM, CD8+ in EMRA.

5'RACE with constant-segment primers built TCRalpha and TCRbeta cDNA libraries with UMIs. Each CDR3 protein is one row after TCRdb ran MiXCR on the 5' RACE reads. The sample has over 150,000 distinct CDR3 sequences, 15% to 20% seen once. This sequence originates from a man in his late teens or twenties who had mild COVID-19 (a few samples of this study predate the infection). Cell type and time point are not known. The source material was PBMCs or a T cell subset sorted from them (not recorded which). The V and J genes are TRBV6-5 and TRBJ2-1, with no clear D. CDR3 sequence reads: CASSYSRWSYNEQFF. The CDR3 coding sequence is TGTGCCAGCAGTTACTCTAGGTGGTCCTACAATGAGCAGTTCTTC.